Listed below are T cell receptor beta chains from one sample, sequenced in a study of CD8+ T cells in alopecia areata. Here immunoSEQ multiplex PCR was the method, and the copy in TCRdb shows in-frame clones only, minus some. Of over 150,000 clones listed, more than 60% are singletons. The starting material was CD4+ T cells sorted from blood, obtained at week 0. These receptors all stem from a human donor with alopecia areata. The conserved cysteine and the conserved F or W are not part of the CDR3 here. The listing skips clone size in some rows; elsewhere it reads once, few, many or a size class.

TRBV7-2	.	TRBJ2-7	ASRSAATYEQY
TRBV9	many	TRBJ2-2	ASSVEGGSTGELF
TRBV7-8	few	TRBJ1-6	ASSNYRGPNSPLH
TRBV20-1	.	TRBJ2-3	SAREGNTQY
TRBV2	.	TRBJ2-7	ASNSGQTYEQY
TRBV5-6	.	.	ASSLDPGSYEQY
TRBV5-1	.	TRBJ2-1	ASSLQTGSNEQF
TRBV15	.	TRBJ2-2	ATSPRTGELF
TRBV16	many	TRBJ1-2	ASTTAGSGYT
TRBV5-1	.	TRBJ2-7	ASSLEQGTSYEQY
TRBV30	.	TRBJ1-1	AWSPGQLNTEAF
TRBV5-1	.	TRBJ2-7	ASSLGGTAVSYEQY
TRBV29-1	.	TRBJ1-2	SVVEAPPNYGYT
TRBV11-2	.	TRBJ2-1	ASSTPGQGDEQF
TRBV13	.	TRBJ2-7	ASSPRTSGVLEQY
TRBV15	.	TRBJ2-1	ATSIGRDNNEQF
TRBV2	once	TRBJ2-1	ASSLIPQGMGNEQF
TRBV10-3	.	TRBJ2-7	AIRPQRGGEYEQY
TRBV18	few	TRBJ1-2	ASSPGTDYGYT
TRBV30	.	TRBJ1-4	AWSVSGGRPNEKLF
TRBV7-2	.	TRBJ2-1	ASSPGHRNEQF
TRBV5-1	.	TRBJ1-2	ASSLSRMRSYGYT
TRBV29-1	.	TRBJ2-4	SVVPVGLDIQY
TRBV25-1	.	TRBJ2-5	ASKEDRTGETQY
TRBV30	.	TRBJ1-1	AWRGQGRGTEAF
TRBV14	few	TRBJ2-1	ASSQRTMGAEQF
TRBV7-3	.	TRBJ1-2	ASRATFGGGYT
TRBV29-1	.	TRBJ2-1	SVRGGQKF
TRBV5-6	once	TRBJ2-7	ASSFGLSYEQY
TRBV27	.	TRBJ2-6	ASSARISGANVLT
TRBV15	few	TRBJ2-1	ATSLAGGTEQF
TRBV18	.	TRBJ1-1	ASSPLTPENTEAF
TRBV9	.	TRBJ1-4	ASSPGQGNEKLF
TRBV15	.	TRBJ1-4	ATSVGQGGNEKLF
TRBV6-6	few	TRBJ1-1	ASRGGTGGEEAF
TRBV5-1	.	TRBJ2-5	ASSKNLASQETQY
TRBV10-3	.	TRBJ2-7	AISEKGQGGEQY
TRBV11-2	.	TRBJ2-7	ASSYYDLTGWEQY
TRBV30	.	TRBJ2-3	ASTGSGSDTQY
TRBV9	.	TRBJ1-6	ASSTGQGNNSPLH